The T cell receptor beta chain described here comes from a study of response to subunit inactivated influenza vaccine. TCRdb reprocessed the RT-PCR reads via MiXCR and lists one record per CDR3 protein. The sample includes about 580,000 distinct CDR3 sequences, around 13% seen only once; the top ten take approximately 12%. The CDR3 consists of 14 residues. Per germline, CDR1 WNHNN and CDR2 SYGVQD (reference sequence). Note on this clonotype: Its antigen is not identified. One end of the junction does not line up with germline, which may come from a read error.

Study conclusions and caveats: The authors put forward the suggestion that each seasonal influenza vaccination may bring in only a limited number of new T cells.

The genes are TRBV10-1 and TRBJ2-2; D assignment may be TRBD1 or TRBD2 (5 bases each). This clonotype was obtained from a man aged 50-60 years who received an inactivated influenza vaccine. The sequencing used PBMCs from blood, collected approximately 12 days after vaccination. The CDR3 here is CASSVQANTGELSF. The CDR3 region has the DNA TGCGCCAGCAGTGTACAGGCGAACACCGGGGAGCTGTCTTTT.